These T cell receptor beta chains were read from a single sample in a study of blood T cell repertoires in COVID-19. Data came from immunoSEQ multiplex PCR; TCRdb stores just in-frame clones and leaves some out. This sample has 14,000 to 15,000 clones, with around 86% found just once. Sequencing was done on a sample of peripheral blood. These receptors originate from a human donor in a cohort sampled during active COVID-19. The CDR3 runs from the conserved cysteine through the conserved F or W. D genes are given only for firm matches. Clone size is not always given. Where it is, it says once, few, many or a class for expanded clones.

length: 17; V: TRBV5-8; J: TRBJ1-1; D: TRBD1; size: -; DNA: TGTGCCAGCAGCTTGTGGAGGGGGCCAAGTTATCACACTGAAGCTTTCTTT; CDR3: CASSLWRGPSYHTEAFF
length: 15; V: TRBV27; J: TRBJ2-2; D: -; size: -; DNA: TGTGCCAGCATCCCGGGATCCCCTAGCACCGGGGAGCTGTTTTTT; CDR3: CASIPGSPSTGELFF
length: 16; V: TRBV6-5; J: TRBJ1-1; D: -; size: once; DNA: TGTGCCAGCAGTTACCAAGTACCGACAGGGAACACTGAAGCTTTCTTT; CDR3: CASSYQVPTGNTEAFF
length: 15; V: TRBV6-5; J: TRBJ2-7; D: -; size: -; DNA: TGTGCCAGCAGACCTAACAGGGTGGAAATACTCGAGCAGTACTTC; CDR3: CASRPNRVEILEQYF
length: 17; V: TRBV5-4; J: TRBJ2-3; D: TRBD2; size: -; DNA: TGTGCCAGCAGCTCGGCAGCGGGGGGGCTTAGCACAGATACGCAGTATTTT; CDR3: CASSSAAGGLSTDTQYF
length: 16; V: TRBV5-6; J: TRBJ2-1; D: TRBD2; size: -; DNA: TGTGCCAGCAGCCTGGGGCCTCGGGGGGGCCTTGATGAGCAGTTCTTC; CDR3: CASSLGPRGGLDEQFF
length: 14; V: TRBV7-2; J: TRBJ1-1; D: -; size: -; DNA: TGTGCCAGCAGCTTAGCTCCTCGACCCGACGGGGCTTTCTTT; CDR3: CASSLAPRPDGAFF
length: 15; V: TRBV18; J: TRBJ2-5; D: TRBD1; size: -; DNA: TGTGCCAGCTCACCGGACAGGCAGTATCAAGAGACCCAGTACTTC; CDR3: CASSPDRQYQETQYF
length: 16; V: TRBV7-9; J: TRBJ1-4; D: TRBD1; size: -; DNA: TGTGCCAGCAGCGACCCGTGGACAGGAGCGAATGAAAAACTGTTTTTT; CDR3: CASSDPWTGANEKLFF
length: 16; V: TRBV3-1/TRBV3-2; J: TRBJ2-3; D: TRBD2; size: -; DNA: TGTGCCAGCAGCCAATGGAGCGGGGTTAGCACAGATACGCAGTATTTT; CDR3: CASSQWSGVSTDTQYF
length: 14; V: TRBV5-1; J: TRBJ2-5; D: -; size: -; DNA: TGCGCCAGCAGCCCGGGGAGACTCCAAGAGACCCAGTACTTC; CDR3: CASSPGRLQETQYF
length: 12; V: TRBV9; J: TRBJ1-2; D: -; size: -; DNA: TGTGCCAGCAGCCCCGGGTTATGGGGCTACACCTTC; CDR3: CASSPGLWGYTF
length: 15; V: TRBV6-5; J: TRBJ1-6; D: -; size: -; DNA: TGTGCCAGCAGTTACTACACAGGGCATAATTCACCCCTCCACTTT; CDR3: CASSYYTGHNSPLHF
length: 16; V: TRBV4-2; J: TRBJ2-1; D: TRBD2; size: -; DNA: TGTGCCAGCAGCCAAGTGGGGCGGGGGTCCTACAATGAGCAGTTCTTC; CDR3: CASSQVGRGSYNEQFF
length: 14; V: TRBV19; J: TRBJ2-7; D: -; size: -; DNA: TGTGCCAGTAGTATAAGTCAGGGCGCCTACGAGCAGTACTTC; CDR3: CASSISQGAYEQYF
length: 16; V: TRBV9; J: TRBJ2-3; D: -; size: -; DNA: TGTGCCAGCAGCCCCATGGCCGATCACTACACAGATACGCAGTATTTT; CDR3: CASSPMADHYTDTQYF
length: 15; V: TRBV6-5; J: TRBJ1-3; D: TRBD1; size: -; DNA: TGTGCCAGCAGTCCTAACAGGGGGAATGGAAACACCATATATTTT; CDR3: CASSPNRGNGNTIYF